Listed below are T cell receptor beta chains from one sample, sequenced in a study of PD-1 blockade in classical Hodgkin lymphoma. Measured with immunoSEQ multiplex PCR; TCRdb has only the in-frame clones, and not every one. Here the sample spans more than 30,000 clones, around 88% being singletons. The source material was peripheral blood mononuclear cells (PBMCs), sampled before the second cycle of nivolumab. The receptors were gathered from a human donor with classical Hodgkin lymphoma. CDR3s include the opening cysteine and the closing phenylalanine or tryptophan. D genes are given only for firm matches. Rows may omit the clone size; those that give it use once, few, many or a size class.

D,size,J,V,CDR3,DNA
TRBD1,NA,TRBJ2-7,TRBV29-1,CSVEGTGLTYEQYF,TGCAGCGTTGAGGGGACAGGGTTGACCTACGAGCAGTACTTC
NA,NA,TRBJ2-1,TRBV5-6,CASSLETGQFF,TGTGCCAGCAGCTTGGAGACAGGGCAGTTCTTC
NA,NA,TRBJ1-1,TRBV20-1,CSARDRREAFF,TGCAGTGCTAGAGATAGAAGGGAAGCTTTCTTT
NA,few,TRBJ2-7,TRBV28,CASSFGRTASYEQYF,TGTGCCAGCAGTTTTGGGCGGACAGCGAGCTACGAGCAGTACTTC
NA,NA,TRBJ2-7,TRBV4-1,CASSLVPALGQRENIPPEQYF,TGCGCCAGCAGCCTCGTGCCAGCCCTGGGACAGCGGGAGAACATCCCCCCCGAGCAGTACTTC
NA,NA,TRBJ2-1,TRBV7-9,CASRISGVYNEQFF,TGTGCCAGCAGAATAAGCGGAGTTTACAATGAGCAGTTCTTC
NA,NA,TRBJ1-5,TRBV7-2,CASSLSNQPQHF,TGTGCCAGCAGCCTTAGCAATCAGCCCCAGCATTTT
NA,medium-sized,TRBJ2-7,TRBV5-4,CASSLDRVSYEQYF,TGTGCCAGCAGCTTGGACAGAGTCTCCTACGAGCAGTACTTC
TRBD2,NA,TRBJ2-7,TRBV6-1,CASSDDLAGFYEQYF,TGTGCCAGCAGTGATGACCTAGCGGGTTTCTACGAGCAGTACTTC
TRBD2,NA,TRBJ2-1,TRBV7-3,CASSEVAGVTLSRQFF,TGTGCCAGCAGCGAAGTAGCGGGAGTTACCCTGAGTCGGCAGTTCTTC
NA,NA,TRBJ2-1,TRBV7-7,CASSPGVKDEQFF,TGTGCTAGCAGCCCCGGAGTGAAGGATGAGCAGTTCTTC
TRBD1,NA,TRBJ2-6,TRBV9,CASSDRDSGANVLTF,TGTGCCAGCTCCGACAGGGACTCTGGGGCCAACGTCCTGACTTTC
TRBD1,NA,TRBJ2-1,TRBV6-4,CASSPGTGEYNEQFF,TGTGCCAGCAGCCCCGGGACAGGGGAATACAATGAGCAGTTCTTC
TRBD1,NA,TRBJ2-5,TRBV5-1,CASSLGRRQGTETQYF,TGCGCCAGCAGCTTGGGCCGGAGACAGGGTACTGAGACCCAGTACTTC
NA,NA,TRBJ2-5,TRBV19,CASSMGFFRETQYF,TGTGCCAGTAGTATGGGGTTCTTTAGGGAGACCCAGTACTTC
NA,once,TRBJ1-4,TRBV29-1,CSAARELNEKLFF,TGCAGCGCCGCTAGGGAGCTTAATGAAAAACTGTTTTTT
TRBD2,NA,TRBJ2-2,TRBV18,CASSPPSREASGELFF,TGTGCCAGCTCACCCCCTTCTCGGGAGGCGAGCGGGGAGCTGTTTTTT
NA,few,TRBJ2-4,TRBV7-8,CASTPRAEGLAKNIQYF,TGTGCCAGCACCCCGCGCGCGGAGGGTCTAGCCAAAAACATTCAGTACTTC
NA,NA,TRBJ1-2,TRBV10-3,CAISELPGAAYGYTF,TGTGCCATCAGTGAATTACCGGGGGCGGCCTATGGCTACACCTTC
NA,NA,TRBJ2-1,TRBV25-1,CASSDVINEQFF,TGTGCCAGCAGTGACGTGATAAATGAGCAGTTCTTC
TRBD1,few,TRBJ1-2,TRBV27,CASSLSRGGADGYTF,TGTGCCAGCAGTTTATCGAGAGGGGGCGCTGATGGCTACACCTTC
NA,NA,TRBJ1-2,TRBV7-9,CASSLNLGVYYGYTF,TGTGCCAGCAGCTTAAATCTTGGGGTATACTATGGCTACACCTTC
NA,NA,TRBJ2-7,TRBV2,CASKGSSPYEQYF,TGTGCCAGCAAAGGGTCTAGCCCCTACGAGCAGTACTTC
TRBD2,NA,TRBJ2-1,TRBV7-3,CASSLLSGRAEFF,TGTGCCAGCAGCTTACTGAGCGGGAGGGCCGAATTCTTC
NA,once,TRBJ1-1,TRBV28,CASSLRQNTEAFF,TGTGCCAGCAGTTTAAGACAGAACACTGAAGCTTTCTTT
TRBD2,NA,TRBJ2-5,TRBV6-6,CASSFGGGRQETQYF,TGTGCCAGCAGTTTCGGGGGAGGGCGACAAGAGACCCAGTACTTC
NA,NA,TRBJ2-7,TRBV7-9,CASSVILSYEQYF,TGTGCCAGCAGCGTGATACTCTCCTACGAGCAGTACTTC
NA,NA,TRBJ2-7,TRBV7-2,CASSLAVRGAPLEQYF,TGTGCCAGCAGCTTAGCCGTGCGGGGAGCTCCCCTCGAGCAGTACTTC
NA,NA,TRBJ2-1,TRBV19,CASSMVSANAYNEQFF,TGTGCCAGTAGTATGGTATCGGCAAACGCCTACAATGAGCAGTTCTTC
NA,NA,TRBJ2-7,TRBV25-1,CASSRGVPYEQYF,TGTGCCAGCAGTCGAGGGGTCCCCTACGAGCAGTACTTC
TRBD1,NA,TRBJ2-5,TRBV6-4,CASSATGTGETQYF,TGTGCCAGCAGCGCGACAGGGACAGGGGAGACCCAGTACTTC
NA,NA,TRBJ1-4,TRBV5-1,CASRGEQGEKLFF,TGCGCCAGCAGGGGGGAGCAGGGTGAAAAACTGTTTTTT
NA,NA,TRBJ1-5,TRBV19,CASSLNSNQPQHF,TGTGCCAGTAGCTTGAATAGCAATCAGCCCCAGCATTTT
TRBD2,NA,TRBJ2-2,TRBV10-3,CAISERTSGGPGELFF,TGTGCCATCAGTGAAAGGACTAGCGGAGGCCCCGGGGAGCTGTTTTTT
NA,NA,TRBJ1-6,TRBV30,CAWREGGSPAYSPLHF,TGTGCCTGGAGGGAGGGGGGGTCACCGGCGTATTCACCCCTCCACTTT
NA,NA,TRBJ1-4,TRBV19,CASAREATNEKLFF,TGTGCCAGTGCAAGGGAGGCAACTAATGAAAAACTGTTTTTT
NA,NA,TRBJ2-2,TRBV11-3,CASSFVERGTGELFF,TGTGCCAGCAGCTTTGTGGAGCGCGGCACCGGGGAGCTGTTTTTT
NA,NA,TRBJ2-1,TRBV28,CASSPNREGNEQFF,TGTGCCAGCAGTCCTAACAGGGAAGGCAATGAGCAGTTCTTC
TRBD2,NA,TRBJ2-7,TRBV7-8,CASSSSLAGALYEQYF,TGTGCCAGCAGCTCCTCGTTAGCGGGAGCCCTATACGAGCAGTACTTC
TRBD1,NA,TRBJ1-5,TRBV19,CASTGQANQPQHF,TGTGCCAGTACTGGACAGGCCAATCAGCCCCAGCATTTT
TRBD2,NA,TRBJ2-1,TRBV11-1,CASSLAPGLAGYNEQFF,TGTGCCAGCAGCTTAGCGCCGGGACTAGCGGGCTACAATGAGCAGTTCTTC
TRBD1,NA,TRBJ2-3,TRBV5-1,CASQPGGGTDTQYF,TGCGCCAGCCAGCCAGGGGGCGGCACAGATACGCAGTATTTT
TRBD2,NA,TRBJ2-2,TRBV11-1,CASSFGLAALNTGELFF,TGTGCCAGCAGCTTTGGACTAGCGGCATTGAACACCGGGGAGCTGTTTTTT
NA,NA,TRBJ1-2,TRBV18,CASSPGEGVLGYTF,TGTGCCAGCTCACCCGGAGAGGGGGTACTTGGCTACACCTTC
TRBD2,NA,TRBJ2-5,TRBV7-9,CASSPSLGLAGGPKAQYF,TGTGCCAGCAGCCCCTCTTTGGGACTAGCGGGAGGGCCCAAAGCCCAGTACTTC
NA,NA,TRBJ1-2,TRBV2,CASSELGANYGYTF,TGTGCCAGCAGTGAACTGGGGGCGAACTATGGCTACACCTTC
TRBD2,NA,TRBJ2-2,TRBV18,CASSPQGGSANTGELFF,TGTGCCAGCTCACCACAGGGCGGGAGCGCGAACACCGGGGAGCTGTTTTTT
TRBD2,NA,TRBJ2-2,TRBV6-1,CASTLVSGTPGELFF,TGTGCCAGCACCTTAGTAAGCGGGACTCCAGGCGAGCTGTTTTTT
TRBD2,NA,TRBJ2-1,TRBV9,CASSVDASGYNEQFF,TGTGCCAGCAGCGTAGACGCTAGCGGGTACAATGAGCAGTTCTTC
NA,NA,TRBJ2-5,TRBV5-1,CASKQGSQETQYF,TGCGCCAGCAAACAGGGATCCCAAGAGACCCAGTACTTC
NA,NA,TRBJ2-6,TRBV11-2,CASSPESGANVLTF,TGTGCCAGCTCCCCTGAGTCGGGGGCCAACGTCCTGACTTTC
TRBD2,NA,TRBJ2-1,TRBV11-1,CASSSFERGEQFF,TGTGCCAGCAGCTCCTTCGAGCGGGGTGAGCAGTTCTTC
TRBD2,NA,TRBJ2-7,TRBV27,CASHFGGGSYEQYF,TGTGCCAGCCACTTCGGCGGGGGCTCCTACGAGCAGTACTTC
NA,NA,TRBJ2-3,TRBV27,CASSLSIRGAVDTQYF,TGTGCCAGCAGTTTGAGTATTCGGGGGGCGGTAGATACGCAGTATTTT
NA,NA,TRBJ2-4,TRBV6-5,CASSYSGGSQGNIQYF,TGTGCCAGCAGTTACTCAGGGGGGAGTCAGGGAAACATTCAGTACTTC
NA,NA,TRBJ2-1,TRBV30,CAWTRSFDEQFF,TGTGCCTGGACTAGATCCTTCGATGAGCAGTTCTTC
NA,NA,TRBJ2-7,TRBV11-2,CASSLVHDGYEQYF,TGTGCCAGCAGCTTAGTCCACGACGGCTACGAGCAGTACTTC